A selection of T cell receptor beta chains follows, all from one sample in a study of cytomegalovirus exposure and HLA in healthy donors. Method: immunoSEQ multiplex PCR; TCRdb's copy keeps in-frame clones and lacks some. The profile covers under 200,000 clones, with approximately 85% appearing a single time and about 2.3% taken by the ten largest. The sample consisted of PBMCs. Receptor source: a woman aged 45 to 65 in good health and CMV-seronegative. Each CDR3 is given with its conserved first and last residue. D genes are given only for firm matches. For some rows the clone size is stated as once, few or many, or as a class when expanded; others skip it.

D	V	length	size	J	CDR3	DNA
.	TRBV28	15	.	TRBJ1-1	CASSSPGEGNTEAFF	TGTGCCAGCAGTTCTCCCGGTGAGGGGAACACTGAAGCTTTCTTT
TRBD1	TRBV27	16	.	TRBJ1-2	CASSRSDRDKSYGYTF	TGTGCCAGCAGTCGATCGGACAGGGACAAGAGCTATGGCTACACCTTC
TRBD2	TRBV29-1	14	few	TRBJ2-1	CSAGAPSGDNEQFF	TGCAGCGCTGGGGCGCCTAGCGGGGATAATGAGCAGTTCTTC
TRBD2	TRBV6-6	16	few	TRBJ2-3	CASSFRLAGSTDTQYF	TGTGCCAGCAGTTTTAGACTAGCGGGGAGCACAGATACGCAGTATTTT
TRBD1	TRBV9	17	.	TRBJ2-7	CASSVGGGTGGSYEQYF	TGTGCCAGCAGCGTAGGGGGAGGGACAGGGGGATCCTACGAGCAGTACTTC
.	TRBV7-8	13	few	TRBJ1-2	CASSPPPNYGYTF	TGTGCCAGCAGCCCCCCCCCAAACTATGGCTACACCTTC
.	TRBV5-5	15	.	TRBJ2-7	CASSSSNTGSGEQYF	TGTGCCAGCAGCTCCTCTAACACAGGGTCGGGGGAGCAGTACTTC
TRBD1	TRBV7-8	15	.	TRBJ1-1	CASSPRQGVISEAFF	TGTGCCAGCAGCCCCCGACAGGGGGTGATCTCTGAAGCTTTCTTT
TRBD1	TRBV25-1	14	.	TRBJ2-7	CASSSTGTFNEQYF	TGTGCCAGCAGCTCGACAGGGACGTTCAACGAGCAGTACTTC
TRBD1	TRBV6-1	15	.	TRBJ1-1	CASGQGEAVIPEAFF	TGTGCCAGCGGACAGGGAGAAGCTGTGATCCCTGAAGCTTTCTTT
.	TRBV6-5	15	.	TRBJ2-1	CASSYDRSSYNEQFF	TGTGCCAGCAGCTACGACAGAAGCTCCTACAATGAGCAGTTCTTC
TRBD1	TRBV29-1	13	.	TRBJ1-3	CSVVQGAGNTIYF	TGCAGCGTTGTTCAGGGGGCTGGAAACACCATATATTTT
.	TRBV19	15	once	TRBJ1-5	CASSIDRGSNQPQHF	TGTGCCAGTAGTATAGACAGGGGAAGCAATCAGCCCCAGCATTTT
.	TRBV11-2	14	.	TRBJ2-3	CASSFPGSADTQYF	TGTGCCAGCAGCTTCCCCGGGAGCGCAGATACGCAGTATTTT
.	TRBV27	16	.	TRBJ1-1	CASSLSDSIMNTEAFF	TGTGCCAGCAGTTTATCGGACAGTATTATGAACACTGAAGCTTTCTTT
TRBD2	TRBV9	16	.	TRBJ2-1	CASSEGLAGMVYEQFF	TGTGCCAGCAGCGAAGGACTAGCGGGGATGGTGTATGAGCAGTTCTTC
TRBD1	TRBV6-5	15	once	TRBJ2-7	CASSYSTGTSYEQYF	TGTGCCAGCAGTTACTCGACAGGGACCTCCTACGAGCAGTACTTC
.	TRBV5-1	15	.	TRBJ2-1	CASSSRASSLNEQFF	TGCGCCAGCAGCTCCCGGGCTAGCAGCTTAAATGAGCAGTTCTTC
.	TRBV6-6	14	.	TRBJ2-3	CASSPAGVTDTQYF	TGTGCCAGCAGTCCCGCCGGTGTCACAGATACGCAGTATTTT
TRBD1	TRBV28	15	.	TRBJ2-3	CASNLGGSGTDTQYF	TGTGCCAGCAACCTAGGGGGCTCGGGCACAGATACGCAGTATTTT
.	TRBV6-1	17	few	TRBJ2-6	CASSEETVPSGANVLTF	TGTGCCAGCAGTGAAGAAACAGTGCCTTCTGGGGCCAACGTCCTGACTTTC
.	TRBV2	14	.	TRBJ1-1	CASSSTGINTEAFF	TGTGCCAGCAGTTCGACAGGAATAAACACTGAAGCTTTCTTT
TRBD2	TRBV25-1	16	few	TRBJ2-1	CASSEASGRVQSEQFF	TGTGCCAGCAGTGAGGCTAGCGGGAGGGTCCAATCGGAGCAGTTCTTC
.	TRBV5-1	16	once	TRBJ2-1	CASKKRAEPPYNEQFF	TGCGCCAGTAAAAAGAGAGCGGAGCCCCCCTACAATGAGCAGTTCTTC
.	TRBV7-9	12	.	TRBJ1-4	CASETGGEKLFF	TGTGCCAGCGAGACTGGCGGGGAAAAACTGTTTTTT
.	TRBV7-9	14	few	TRBJ1-5	CASSLTASNQPQHF	TGTGCCAGCAGCCTGACAGCTAGCAATCAGCCCCAGCATTTT
.	TRBV18	14	.	TRBJ2-5	CASSPADRQETQYF	TGTGCCAGCTCACCGGCGGACAGACAAGAGACCCAGTACTTC